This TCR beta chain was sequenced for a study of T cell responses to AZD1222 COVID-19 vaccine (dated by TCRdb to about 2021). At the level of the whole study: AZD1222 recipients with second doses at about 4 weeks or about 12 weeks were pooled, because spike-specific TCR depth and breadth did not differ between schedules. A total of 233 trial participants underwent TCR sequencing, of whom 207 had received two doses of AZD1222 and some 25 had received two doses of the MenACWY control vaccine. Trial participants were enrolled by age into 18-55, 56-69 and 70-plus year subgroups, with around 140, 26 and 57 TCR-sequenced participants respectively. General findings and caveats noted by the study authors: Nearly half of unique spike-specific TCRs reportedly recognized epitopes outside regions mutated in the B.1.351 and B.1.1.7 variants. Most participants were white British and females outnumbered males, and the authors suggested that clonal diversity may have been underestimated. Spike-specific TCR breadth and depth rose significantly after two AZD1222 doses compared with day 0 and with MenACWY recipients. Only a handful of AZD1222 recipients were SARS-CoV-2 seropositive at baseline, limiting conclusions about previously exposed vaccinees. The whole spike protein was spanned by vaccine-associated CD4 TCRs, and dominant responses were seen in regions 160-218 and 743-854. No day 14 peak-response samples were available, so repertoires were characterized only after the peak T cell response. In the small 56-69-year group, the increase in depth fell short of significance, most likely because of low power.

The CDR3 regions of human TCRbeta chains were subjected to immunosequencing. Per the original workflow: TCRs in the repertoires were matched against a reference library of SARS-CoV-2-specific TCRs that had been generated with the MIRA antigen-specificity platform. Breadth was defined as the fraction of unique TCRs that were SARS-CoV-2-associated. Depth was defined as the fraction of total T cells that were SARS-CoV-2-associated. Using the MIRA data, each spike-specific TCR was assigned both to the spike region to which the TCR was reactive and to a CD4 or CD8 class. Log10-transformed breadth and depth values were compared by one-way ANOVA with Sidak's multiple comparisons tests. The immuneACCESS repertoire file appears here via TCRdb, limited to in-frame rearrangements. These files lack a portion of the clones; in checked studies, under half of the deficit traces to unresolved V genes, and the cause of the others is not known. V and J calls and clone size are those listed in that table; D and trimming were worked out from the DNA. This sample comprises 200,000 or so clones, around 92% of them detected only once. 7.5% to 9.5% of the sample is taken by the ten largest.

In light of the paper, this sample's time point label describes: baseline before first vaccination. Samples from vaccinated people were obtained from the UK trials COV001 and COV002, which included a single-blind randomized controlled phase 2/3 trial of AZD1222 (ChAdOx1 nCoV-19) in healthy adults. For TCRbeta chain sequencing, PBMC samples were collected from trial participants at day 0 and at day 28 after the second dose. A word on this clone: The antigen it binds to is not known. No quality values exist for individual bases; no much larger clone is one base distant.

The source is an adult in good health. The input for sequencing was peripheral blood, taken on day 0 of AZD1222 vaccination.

The DNA sequence follows: TGTGCCAGTAGTTTTAGCGCGAGGGGGGAGACCCAGTACTTC. Its translation is CASSFSARGETQYF. In this chain, TRBV19 is recombined with TRBJ2-5; possibly the D gene is TRBD1, per 6 matching bases. The germline V gene (reference sequence) gives CDR1 as LNHDA and CDR2 as SQIVND. The CDR3 covers 14 residues, taking in both the cysteine and the phenylalanine. Only the CDR3 portion is preserved as DNA: 42 bases, with reading frame beginning at the first base. V is clipped by 5 bases and J by 5 bases, and the sequence between their germline boundaries is 15 bases long.